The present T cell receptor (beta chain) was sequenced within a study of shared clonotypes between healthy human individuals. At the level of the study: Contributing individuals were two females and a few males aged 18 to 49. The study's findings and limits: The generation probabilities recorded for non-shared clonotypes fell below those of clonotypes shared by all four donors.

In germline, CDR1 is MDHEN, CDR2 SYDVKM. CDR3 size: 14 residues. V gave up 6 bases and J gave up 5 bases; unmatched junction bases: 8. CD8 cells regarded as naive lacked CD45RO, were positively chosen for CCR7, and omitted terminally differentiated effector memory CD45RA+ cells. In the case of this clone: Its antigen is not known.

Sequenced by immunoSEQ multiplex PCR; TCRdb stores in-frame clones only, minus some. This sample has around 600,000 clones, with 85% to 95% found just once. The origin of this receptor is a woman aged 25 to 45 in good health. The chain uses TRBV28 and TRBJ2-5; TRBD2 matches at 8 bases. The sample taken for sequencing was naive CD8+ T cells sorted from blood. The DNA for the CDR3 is TGTGCCAGCAGGGTGGAGCGGGAGTTTGAGACCCAGTACTTC. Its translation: CASRVEREFETQYF.